The entry below describes one T cell receptor (beta chain). The antigen is undetermined. This record belongs to a study of cytomegalovirus exposure and HLA in healthy donors. Study at large: Earlier, some 200 million T cells were analyzed, and some 120 million unique TCR beta sequences were found among them.

Findings of the study overall: Accurate prediction of most subjects' HLA-A and HLA-B alleles from TCR beta sequences was reported. The authors judged a highly shared variant cluster likely a sequencing artifact. Reports showed the classifier diagnosing cytomegalovirus status with high specificity and sensitivity.

Vbeta (60) and Jbeta (13) primers were used in the PCR. Sequencing used immunoSEQ multiplex PCR; TCRdb keeps in-frame clones, though not all of them. The table has around 100,000 clones, around 73% seen once. Specimen: PBMCs. The TCR originated in a woman between 25 and 40 years old in good health and CMV-seropositive.

The CDR3 region has the DNA TGTGCCAGCAGCCCCGACAGCTCTGGGGCCAACGTCCTGACTTTC. Translated, it gives CASSPDSSGANVLTF. This chain links TRBV5-4 with TRBJ2-6; D might be TRBD1 (5 bases). The CDR3 length is 15 residues. V was cut by 4 bases and J by 0 bases, with 8 bases left in between. The germline gives CDR1 SGHNT, CDR2 YYREEE (reference sequence). Using reference TRBV5-4 and TRBJ2-6 for the parts outside the CDR3, the full variable domain is ETGVTQSPTHLIKTRGQQVTLRCSSQSGHNTVSWYQQALGQGPQFIFQYYREEENGRGNFPPRFSGLQFPNYSSELNVNALELDDSALYLCASSPDSSGANVLTFGAGSRLTVL.